Each of the 24 T cell receptor beta chains below was sequenced from the same sample in a study of cytotoxic CD8 clonotypes in ibrutinib-treated CLL. Here immunoSEQ multiplex PCR was the method, and the copy in TCRdb shows in-frame clones only, minus some. The table has 30,000 to 40,000 clones, roughly three quarters seen once; the top ten hold approximately 30%. This specimen was PBMCs, taken before ibrutinib treatment. The source of these receptors is a human donor with chronic lymphocytic leukemia.

This clone was found a few times. V is TRBV5-8 and J is TRBJ2-1; D remains ambiguous. This CDR3 contains 12 residues. Germline V CDR1 and CDR2: SGHTS, YDEGEE. V lost 2 bases, J lost 4 bases, and 4 bases lay in between. The CDR3 loop is CASSFRYNEQFF. The CDR3, as DNA: TGTGCCAGCAGCTTCCGGTACAATGAGCAGTTCTTC.

This chain uses TRBV7-2 with TRBJ2-5, with TRBD1 identical over 9 bases. The CDR3 is 15 amino acids. V lost 3 bases to trimming and J lost 0 bases; unmatched junction nucleotides: 2. CDR1 is SGHTA and CDR2 is FQGNSA in the germline V gene. The CDR3 loop reads CASSFGTGNQETQYF. The DNA of the CDR3 is TGTGCCAGCAGCTTCGGGACAGGGAACCAAGAGACCCAGTACTTC.

The V call is TRBV5-1, the J call TRBJ1-2; 7 nucleotides agree with TRBD1. V shed 3 bases, J shed 2 bases, and the junction held 13 bases outside the gene matches. The CDR3 has 17 residues. Germline assignment: CDR1 SGHRS and CDR2 YFSETQ. The CDR3 nucleotides are TGCGCCAGCAGCTCGTGGACAGGAGGTGGATCGAACTATGGCTACACCTTC. Translating gives CASSSWTGGGSNYGYTF.

The chain couples TRBV28 to TRBJ2-7; no reliable D call. The length of the CDR3 is 11 residues. Trimming stripped 3 bases from V and 7 bases from J, with 7 bases between. In germline, CDR1 is MDHEN, CDR2 SYDVKM. The CDR3 DNA is TGTGCCAGCAGTTTCCCGGATGAGCAGTACTTC. Protein: CASSFPDEQYF. Full variable domain (outside the CDR3, taken from reference TRBV28 and TRBJ2-7): DVKVTQSSRYLVKRTGEKVFLECVQDMDHENMFWYRQDPGLGLRLIYFSYDVKMKEKGDIPEGYSVSREKKERFSLILESASTNQTSMYLCASSFPDEQYFGPGTRLTVT.

This clone has a handful of counts. This sequence joins TRBV5-1 and TRBJ2-7; 8 nucleotides match TRBD1. Germline CDR1 and CDR2: SGHRS and YFSETQ. Trimming took 0 bases from V and 5 from J; bases not matched to a gene: 7. The length of the CDR3 is 15 residues. In DNA, the CDR3 is TGCGCCAGCAGCTTGGGGACAGGGAATCTCCACGAGCAGTACTTC. Translated: CASSLGTGNLHEQYF.

This clone is labeled as medium-sized. This chain joins TRBV10-2 and TRBJ2-1; 10 nucleotides line up with TRBD2. V lost 3 bases, J lost 4 bases, and 6 bases stayed unmatched. Per the germline V gene, CDR1 is WSHSY and CDR2 is SAAADI. The CDR3 is made up of 16 amino acids. CDR3 DNA: TGCGCCAGCAGTGATAATGTAGCGGGGGGTTACAATGAGCAGTTCTTC. Translating gives CASSDNVAGGYNEQFF.

The chain joins TRBV29-1 to TRBJ1-5, with D perhaps TRBD1 (5 bases). Germline CDR1 reads SQVTM; CDR2 reads ANQGSEA. V shed 0 bases and J shed 7 bases, with 10 bases lying between them. The CDR3 runs 13 residues. CDR3: CSVEESAGQPQHF. CDR3 bases: TGCAGCGTTGAAGAGAGCGCAGGGCAGCCCCAGCATTTT. The full variable domain, rest sourced from reference TRBV29-1 and TRBJ1-5, is SAVISQKPSRDICQRGTSLTIQCQVDSQVTMMFWYRQQPGQSLTLIATANQGSEATYESGFVIDKFPISRPNLTFSTLTVSNMSPEDSSIYLCSVEESAGQPQHFGDGTRLSIL.

The J gene is TRBJ2-7, the V gene TRBV11-2; 9 bases map to TRBD1. This CDR3 contains 14 residues. CDR1 SGHAT and CDR2 FQNNGV come from the germline V gene. Trimming took 5 bases from V and 6 from J; bases not matched to a gene: 8. CDR3 in amino acids: CASSQDRGRGEQYF. The CDR3 DNA sequence: TGTGCCAGCAGCCAAGACAGGGGGAGAGGCGAGCAGTACTTC.

This rearrangement joins TRBV5-1 to TRBJ2-7, with D possibly being TRBD1 or TRBD2 (6 bases each). The V end lost 1 base, the J end lost 0 bases, and 11 bases lay between the germline ends. Germline CDR1 is SGHRS and CDR2 is YFSETQ. The CDR3 runs 15 residues. CDR3: CASSLRGGSSYEQYF. The DNA of the CDR3 is TGCGCCAGCAGCTTGCGAGGGGGGAGCTCCTACGAGCAGTACTTC.

The J gene is TRBJ2-1, the V gene TRBV7-8; 14 bases are a match to TRBD2. The V gene's germline CDR1 is SGHVS and CDR2 FQNEAQ. V dropped 5 bases and J dropped 9; count of bases not matched to a gene: 12. The CDR3 length is 17 residues. The CDR3 here is CASSILSGTSGSGEQFF. The DNA for the CDR3 is TGTGCCAGCAGCATACTAAGCGGGACTAGCGGGAGTGGTGAGCAGTTCTTC.

This clone was picked up one time. The rearrangement uses TRBV5-6 and TRBJ2-7, with 7 bases aligning to TRBD1. Trimming took 7 bases from V and 3 from J; bases not matched to a gene: 13. Germline CDR1 is SGHDT and CDR2 is YYEEEE. The CDR3 runs to 15 residues. The CDR3 DNA reads as TGTGCCAGCCGACCAACAGGGGCCGTCTTCTACGAGCAGTACTTC. Translating gives CASRPTGAVFYEQYF. The whole variable domain, filled in from reference TRBV5-6 and TRBJ2-7, reads DAGVTQSPTHLIKTRGQQVTLRCSPKSGHDTVSWYQQALGQGPQFIFQYYEEEERQRGNFPDRFSGHQFPNYSSELNVNALLLGDSALYLCASRPTGAVFYEQYFGPGTRLTVT.

In this sample, this clone is large. This rearrangement joins TRBV5-8 to TRBJ2-2; no clear D. V was cut by 0 bases and J by 0 bases, with 21 bases left in between. The germline CDR1 and CDR2 sequences are SGHTS and YDEGEE. The CDR3 consists of 20 residues. CDR3: CASSLVFAFWVPSNTGELFF. The CDR3 DNA reads TGTGCCAGCAGCTTGGTATTCGCCTTCTGGGTCCCTTCGAACACCGGGGAGCTGTTTTTT. The entire variable domain, with the rest obtained from reference TRBV5-8 and TRBJ2-2, is as follows: EAGVTQSPTHLIKTRGQQATLRCSPISGHTSVYWYQQALGLGLQFLLWYDEGEERNRGNFPPRFSGRQFPNYSSELNVNALELEDSALYLCASSLVFAFWVPSNTGELFFGEGSRLTVL.

This clone came up a few times. This chain joins TRBV7-9 and TRBJ1-5, with D maybe TRBD1 (5 bases). The CDR3 is 17 residues long. Germline CDR1 reads SEHNR; CDR2 reads FQNEAQ (reference sequence). V shed 0 bases and J shed 4 bases, with 16 bases lying between them. The CDR3 nucleotides read TGTGCCAGCAGCTTAGCGGCCTGGGGCGGCTCTAATCAGCCCCAGCATTTT. It specifies CASSLAAWGGSNQPQHF.

The chain employs TRBV30 and TRBJ2-7, with D unclear. In germline, CDR1 is GTSNPN, CDR2 SVGIG (reference sequence). The germline V and J ends were trimmed by 2 bases and 3 bases, with 11 bases remaining between them. This CDR3 is built from 13 residues. This CDR3 is CAWSPITRYEQYF. CDR3 in DNA: TGTGCCTGGAGTCCCATCACTCGCTACGAGCAGTACTTC.

This clone was found many times. V is TRBV19 and J is TRBJ2-2; 10 bases line up with TRBD1. The CDR3 contains 15 residues. Germline CDR1 reads LNHDA; CDR2 reads SQIVND (reference sequence). Losses at the gene ends were 5 bases for V and 5 bases for J; bases not matched to a gene: 5. The CDR3 sequence: CASSARQGATGELFF. The CDR3 DNA is TGTGCCAGTAGTGCCCGACAGGGGGCAACCGGGGAGCTGTTTTTT.

The rearrangement joins TRBV6-1 to TRBJ1-5, with 7 nucleotides matching TRBD1. CDR3 length: 13 amino acids. With V trimmed by 7 bases and J by 6 bases, 6 bases remained unmatched. In germline, CDR1 is MNHNS, CDR2 SASEGT. Here the CDR3 reads CASMPGGLQPQHF. DNA for the CDR3: TGTGCCAGCATGCCAGGGGGTCTTCAGCCCCAGCATTTT.

The chain couples TRBV5-1 to TRBJ2-3; no definite D call. In germline, CDR1 is SGHRS, CDR2 YFSETQ. CDR3 length: 15 residues. Trimming left V 0 bases short and J 0 bases short, with 8 bases between. CDR3 nucleotide sequence: TGCGCCAGCAGCTTGGGACATTCTAGCACAGATACGCAGTATTTT. Translating gives CASSLGHSSTDTQYF.

V gene TRBV2 combines with J gene TRBJ1-1; maybe TRBD1 (5 bases). CDR3 length: 14 residues. CDR1 is SNHLY and CDR2 is FYNNEI in the germline V gene. The ends were cut back, 8 bases at V and 0 bases at J, with 13 bases in the middle. CDR3 in amino acids: CASQLQELNTEAFF. The CDR3 bases are TGTGCCAGCCAATTACAGGAATTGAACACTGAAGCTTTCTTT. The whole variable domain, filled in from reference TRBV2 and TRBJ1-1, reads EPEVTQTPSHQVTQMGQEVILRCVPISNHLYFYWYRQILGQKVEFLVSFYNNEISEKSEIFDDQFSVERPDGSNFTLKIRSTKLEDSAMYFCASQLQELNTEAFFGQGTRLTVV.

The V and J genes are TRBV4-2 and TRBJ1-1; 7 bases are shared with TRBD1. The junction had 5 bases not matched to a gene; V was cut back by 4 bases and J by 3 bases. The length of the CDR3 is 14 residues. The germline gives CDR1 LGHNA, CDR2 YNFKEQ. The CDR3 is CASSPQGVDTEAFF. Here the CDR3 DNA reads TGTGCCAGCAGCCCGCAGGGGGTTGACACTGAAGCTTTCTTT.

This clone was counted between two and nine times. The chain combines TRBV7-2 with TRBJ2-3; unclear D gene. This CDR3 region has 12 residues. Per germline, CDR1 SGHTA and CDR2 FQGNSA. V was clipped by 5 bases and J by 3 bases, with 6 bases between them. CDR3 loop: CASSPTTDTQYF. The DNA of the CDR3 is TGTGCCAGCAGCCCCACGACAGATACGCAGTATTTT.

This clone was seen a handful of times. The CDR3 region has the DNA TGTGCCAGCAGCGTAGGACTAGATATTTACAATGAGCAGTTCTTC. Its protein is CASSVGLDIYNEQFF. The chain has TRBV9 and TRBJ2-1; D is possibly TRBD2 (6 bases). Germline V gives CDR1 SGDLS, CDR2 YYNGEE. Trimming shortened V by 0 bases and J by 4 bases, and 11 bases separated the two germline ends. The CDR3 is 15 amino acids.

V usage is TRBV30 and J usage is TRBJ1-5, with 7 bases fitting TRBD1. V trimming: 7 bases; J trimming: 4 bases; junction bases outside the gene matches: 7. Germline CDR1 reads GTSNPN; CDR2 reads SVGIG (reference sequence). The CDR3 spans 13 residues. The CDR3 spells CAYRDRINQPQHF. CDR3 nucleotides: TGTGCCTACCGGGACAGAATTAATCAGCCCCAGCATTTT. Variable domain in full (rest from reference TRBV30 and TRBJ1-5): SQTIHQWPATLVQPVGSPLSLECTVEGTSNPNLYWYRQAAGRGLQLLFYSVGIGQISSEVPQNLSASRPQDRQFILSSKKLLLSDSGFYLCAYRDRINQPQHFGDGTRLSIL.

The CDR3 DNA reads TGTGCCAGCAGCAGAGGGACTAGCCGACTCTTCACAGATACGCAGTATTTT. This sequence encodes CASSRGTSRLFTDTQYF. This chain joins TRBV7-3 and TRBJ2-3, with TRBD2 identical over 9 bases. V lost 5 bases and J lost 2; bases outside the gene matches: 11. The germline gives CDR1 SGHTA, CDR2 FQGTGA. CDR3 size: 17 residues.

V usage is TRBV30 and J usage is TRBJ1-3; D is ambiguous. Germline V CDR1 and CDR2: GTSNPN, SVGIG (reference sequence). The CDR3 is 13 amino acids. Trimming stripped 1 base from V and 0 bases from J, with 4 bases between. CDR3 DNA: TGTGCCTGGAGTGCACACTCTGGAAACACCATATATTTT. It is translated as CAWSAHSGNTIYF.